These T cell receptor beta chains were read from a single sample in a study of blood T cells in healthy people across ages. TCRdb re-called the 5' RACE reads through MiXCR, storing one row per CDR3 protein. This sample has about 780,000 distinct CDR3 sequences, with around 24% found just once. The same sample was also used in a study of T cells of mothers and their children.

Sequencing was done on a sample of blood. Receptors were obtained from a boy aged 10-17 years in good health. Both conserved end residues are part of each CDR3. Fields, in order: J gene, V gene, clone size, D gene, CDR3 protein, CDR3 DNA. The D gene is left open where the match is weak. Only some rows state a clone size, as once, few, many or a class for expanded clones.

TRBJ1-3 | TRBV12-3/TRBV12-4 | . | . | CASGPRNTIYF | TGTGCCAGCGGACCCAGAAACACCATATATTTT
TRBJ2-1 | TRBV12-3/TRBV12-4 | . | . | CASSSAGARNEQFF | TGTGCCAGCAGTTCCGCAGGGGCGCGGAATGAGCAGTTCTTC
TRBJ1-4 | TRBV2 | . | TRBD1 | CASSKDRGGEKLFF | TGTGCCAGCAGTAAAGACAGGGGAGGGGAAAAACTGTTTTTT
TRBJ1-2 | TRBV18 | . | TRBD1 | CASSPEDRNYGYTF | TGTGCCAGCTCACCAGAGGACAGGAACTACGGCTACACCTTC
TRBJ1-2 | TRBV12-3/TRBV12-4 | . | TRBD1 | CASSLGGGVGYTF | TGTGCCAGCAGTCTGGGAGGGGGCGTTGGCTACACCTTC
TRBJ2-1 | TRBV5-1 | many | . | CASSGTGFNEQFF | TGCGCCAGCAGCGGAACAGGGTTCAATGAGCAGTTCTTC
TRBJ2-1 | TRBV5-1 | few | . | CASREMLSSYNEQFF | TGCGCCAGCAGGGAGATGCTTAGCTCCTACAATGAGCAGTTCTTC
TRBJ2-7 | TRBV10-3 | few | . | CAISGNNEQYF | TGTGCCATCAGTGGGAATAACGAGCAGTACTTC
TRBJ1-4 | TRBV10-3 | few | TRBD1 | CAISSGTGGEKLFF | TGTGCCATCAGTTCCGGGACAGGGGGTGAAAAACTGTTTTTT
TRBJ2-7 | TRBV28 | . | . | CASSLGGILYEQYF | TGTGCCAGCAGTTTAGGAGGAATTCTCTACGAGCAGTACTTC
TRBJ2-1 | TRBV10-3 | . | TRBD2 | CAISDLSGAYNEQFF | TGTGCCATCAGCGACCTTAGCGGGGCGTACAATGAGCAGTTCTTC
TRBJ1-5 | TRBV28 | many | . | CASSLSGAQPQHF | TGTGCCAGCAGCCTTTCCGGGGCTCAGCCCCAGCATTTT
TRBJ2-5 | TRBV11-2 | . | . | CASSLVEDGTQYF | TGTGCCAGCAGCTTAGTGGAGGATGGGACCCAGTACTTC
TRBJ2-3 | TRBV29-1 | . | TRBD2 | CSVVPSGADTQYF | TGCAGCGTTGTCCCTAGCGGGGCGGATACGCAGTATTTT
TRBJ2-1 | TRBV29-1 | . | . | CSVGVGLANEQFF | TGCAGCGTGGGGGTGGGGCTGGCGAATGAGCAGTTCTTC
TRBJ2-1 | TRBV4-1 | . | TRBD2 | CASSPPRGGKYNERFF | TGCGCCAGCAGCCCTCCCCGGGGGGGAAAATACAATGAGCGGTTCTTC
TRBJ1-2 | TRBV6-6 | . | . | CASSYSDRSTEGYTF | TGTGCCAGCAGTTACTCGGACAGAAGTACGGAAGGCTACACCTTC
TRBJ2-7 | TRBV20-1 | . | TRBD2 | CSARDSSGGTYEQYF | TGCAGTGCTAGAGATTCTAGCGGGGGGACCTACGAGCAGTACTTC
TRBJ1-2 | TRBV7-7 | few | TRBD1 | CASSRLDREEGGYTF | TGTGCCAGCAGCCGGTTGGACAGGGAGGAGGGGGGCTACACCTTC
TRBJ2-6 | TRBV3-1 | few | . | CASSQEGPQGPSGANVLTF | TGTGCCAGCAGCCAAGAAGGGCCACAGGGACCCTCTGGGGCCAACGTCCTGACTTTC
TRBJ2-7 | TRBV5-1 | . | TRBD1 | CASRHGQGASYEQYF | TGCGCCAGCAGGCACGGACAGGGGGCATCCTACGAGCAGTACTTC
TRBJ2-5 | TRBV5-1 | . | . | CASSKGQTRQETQYF | TGCGCCAGCAGCAAAGGACAGACTCGACAAGAGACCCAGTACTTC
TRBJ2-5 | TRBV20-1 | . | TRBD2 | CSALEARGGQETQYF | TGCAGTGCCCTAGAAGCGCGGGGGGGGCAAGAGACCCAGTACTTC
TRBJ1-5 | TRBV12-5 | . | . | CASGLGGEWRNQPQHF | TGTGCTAGTGGTCTGGGCGGGGAGTGGCGCAATCAGCCCCAGCATTTT
TRBJ2-2 | TRBV14 | . | . | CASSRQRRTGELFF | TGTGCCAGCAGTCGGCAGCGGCGCACCGGGGAGCTGTTTTTT
TRBJ2-2 | TRBV20-1 | . | TRBD2 | CSARLAGGPGELFF | TGCAGTGCTAGACTAGCGGGGGGCCCCGGGGAGCTGTTTTTT
TRBJ2-3 | TRBV9 | . | TRBD2 | CASSVGIAGSTDTQYF | TGTGCCAGCAGCGTAGGGATAGCGGGTAGCACAGATACGCAGTATTTT
TRBJ2-5 | TRBV5-6 | . | TRBD2 | CASTPGPRGNQETQYF | TGTGCCAGCACCCCTGGGCCGCGGGGGAACCAAGAGACCCAGTACTTC